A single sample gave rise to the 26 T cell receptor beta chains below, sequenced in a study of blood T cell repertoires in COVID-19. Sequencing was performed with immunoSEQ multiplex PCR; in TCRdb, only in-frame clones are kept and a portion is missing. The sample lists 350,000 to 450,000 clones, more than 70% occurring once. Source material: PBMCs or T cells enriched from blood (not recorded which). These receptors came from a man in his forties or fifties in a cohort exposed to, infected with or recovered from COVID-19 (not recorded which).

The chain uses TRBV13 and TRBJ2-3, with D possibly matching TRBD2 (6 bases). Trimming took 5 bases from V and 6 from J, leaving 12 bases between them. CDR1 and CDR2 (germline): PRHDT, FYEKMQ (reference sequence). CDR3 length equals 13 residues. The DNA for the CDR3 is TGTGCCAGCAGCCAGACTAGGGGTGATACGCAGTATTTT. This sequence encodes CASSQTRGDTQYF.

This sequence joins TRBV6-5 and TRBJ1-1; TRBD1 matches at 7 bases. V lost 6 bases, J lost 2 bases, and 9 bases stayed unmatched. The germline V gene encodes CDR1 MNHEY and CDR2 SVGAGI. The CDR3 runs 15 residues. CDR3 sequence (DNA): TGTGCCAGCAGCCCACACAGGGGAAGTAACACTGAAGCTTTCTTT. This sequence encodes CASSPHRGSNTEAFF.

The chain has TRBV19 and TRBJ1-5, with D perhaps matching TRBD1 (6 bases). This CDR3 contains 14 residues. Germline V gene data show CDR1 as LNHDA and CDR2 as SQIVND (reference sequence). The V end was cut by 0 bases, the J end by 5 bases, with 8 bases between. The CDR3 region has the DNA TGTGCCAGTAGTATAGATCACAGGGATCAGCCCCAGCATTTT. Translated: CASSIDHRDQPQHF.

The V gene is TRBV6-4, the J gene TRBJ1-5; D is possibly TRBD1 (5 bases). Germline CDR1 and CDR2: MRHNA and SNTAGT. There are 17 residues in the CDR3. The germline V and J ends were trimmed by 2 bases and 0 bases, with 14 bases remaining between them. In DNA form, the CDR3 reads TGTGCCAGCAGTGACCGACATGGGGGGTATAGCAATCAGCCCCAGCATTTT. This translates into CASSDRHGGYSNQPQHF.

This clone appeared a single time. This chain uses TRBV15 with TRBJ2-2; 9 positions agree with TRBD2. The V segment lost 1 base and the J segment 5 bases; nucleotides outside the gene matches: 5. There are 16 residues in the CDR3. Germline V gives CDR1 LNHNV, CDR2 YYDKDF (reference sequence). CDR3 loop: CATSRAGTSRTGELFF. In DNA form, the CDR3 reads TGTGCCACCAGCAGAGCTGGGACTAGCCGAACCGGGGAGCTGTTTTTT.

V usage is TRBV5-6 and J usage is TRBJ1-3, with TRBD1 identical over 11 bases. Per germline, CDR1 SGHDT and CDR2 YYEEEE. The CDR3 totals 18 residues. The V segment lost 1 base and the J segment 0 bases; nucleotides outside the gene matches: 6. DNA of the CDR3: TGTGCCAGCAGCTTGTGGACAGGGGGCTTCTCCTCTGGAAACACCATATATTTT. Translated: CASSLWTGGFSSGNTIYF.

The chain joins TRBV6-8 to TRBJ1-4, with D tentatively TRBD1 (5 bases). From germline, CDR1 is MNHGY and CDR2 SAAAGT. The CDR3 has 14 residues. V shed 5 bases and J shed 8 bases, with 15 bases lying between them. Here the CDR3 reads CASSRGEVSEKLFF. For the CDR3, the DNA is TGTGCCAGCAGTAGAGGGGAGGTTAGCGAAAAACTGTTTTTT.

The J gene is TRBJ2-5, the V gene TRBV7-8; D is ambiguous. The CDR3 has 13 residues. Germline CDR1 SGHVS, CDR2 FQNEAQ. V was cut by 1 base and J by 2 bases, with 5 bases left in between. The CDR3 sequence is CASSLVQQETQYF. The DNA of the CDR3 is TGTGCCAGCAGCTTAGTGCAGCAAGAGACCCAGTACTTC.

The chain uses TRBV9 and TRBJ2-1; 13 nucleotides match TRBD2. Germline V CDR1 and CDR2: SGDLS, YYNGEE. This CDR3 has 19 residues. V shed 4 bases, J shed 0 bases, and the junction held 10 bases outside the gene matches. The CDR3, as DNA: TGTGCCAGCAGCCCCAGGACTAGCGGGAGAAGGAGCTCCTACAATGAGCAGTTCTTC. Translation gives CASSPRTSGRRSSYNEQFF.

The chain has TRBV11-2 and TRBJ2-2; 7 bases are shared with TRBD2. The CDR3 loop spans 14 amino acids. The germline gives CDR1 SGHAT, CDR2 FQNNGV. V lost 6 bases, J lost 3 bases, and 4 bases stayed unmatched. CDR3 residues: CASRKGRDTGELFF. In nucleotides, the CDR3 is TGTGCCAGCAGGAAGGGGAGGGACACCGGGGAGCTGTTTTTT.

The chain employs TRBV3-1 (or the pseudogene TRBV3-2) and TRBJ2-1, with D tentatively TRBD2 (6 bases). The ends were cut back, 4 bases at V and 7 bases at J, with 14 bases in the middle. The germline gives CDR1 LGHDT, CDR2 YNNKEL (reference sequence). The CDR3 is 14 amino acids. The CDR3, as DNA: TGTGCCAGCAGCCGAGCTACTAGCCCGAATGAGCAGTTCTTC. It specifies CASSRATSPNEQFF.

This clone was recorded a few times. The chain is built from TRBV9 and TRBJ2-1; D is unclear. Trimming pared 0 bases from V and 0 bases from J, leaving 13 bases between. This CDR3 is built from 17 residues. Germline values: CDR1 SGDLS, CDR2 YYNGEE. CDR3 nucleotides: TGTGCCAGCAGCGTAGCGCGCCTCTTGAGCTCCTACAATGAGCAGTTCTTC. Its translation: CASSVARLLSSYNEQFF.

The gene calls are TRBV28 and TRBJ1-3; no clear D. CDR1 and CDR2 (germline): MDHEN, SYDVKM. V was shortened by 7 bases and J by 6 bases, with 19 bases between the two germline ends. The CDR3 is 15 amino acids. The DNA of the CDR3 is TGTGCCAGCACCGAAGGGAGCGGAGTCGAAAACACCATATATTTT. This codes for CASTEGSGVENTIYF.

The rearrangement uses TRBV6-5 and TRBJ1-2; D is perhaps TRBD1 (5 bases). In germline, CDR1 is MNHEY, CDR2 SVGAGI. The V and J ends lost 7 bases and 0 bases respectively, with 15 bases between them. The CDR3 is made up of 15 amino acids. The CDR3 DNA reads TGTGCCAGCACCAAAGAGAAGGGGCCTAACTATGGCTACACCTTC. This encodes CASTKEKGPNYGYTF.

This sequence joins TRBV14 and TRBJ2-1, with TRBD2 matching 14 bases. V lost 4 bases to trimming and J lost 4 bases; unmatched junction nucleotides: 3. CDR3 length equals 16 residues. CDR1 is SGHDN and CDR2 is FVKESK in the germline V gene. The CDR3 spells CASSLRLAGGYNEQFF. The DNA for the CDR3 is TGTGCCAGCAGCCTACGACTAGCGGGAGGGTACAATGAGCAGTTCTTC.

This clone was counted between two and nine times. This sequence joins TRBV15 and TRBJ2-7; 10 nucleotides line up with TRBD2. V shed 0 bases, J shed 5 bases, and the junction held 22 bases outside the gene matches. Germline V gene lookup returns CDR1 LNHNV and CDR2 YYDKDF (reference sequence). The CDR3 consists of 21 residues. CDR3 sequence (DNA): TGTGCCACCAGCAGAGACTATTTGCCGGGACTAGCGTCCCGCGCGGGAAACGAGCAGTACTTC. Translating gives CATSRDYLPGLASRAGNEQYF.

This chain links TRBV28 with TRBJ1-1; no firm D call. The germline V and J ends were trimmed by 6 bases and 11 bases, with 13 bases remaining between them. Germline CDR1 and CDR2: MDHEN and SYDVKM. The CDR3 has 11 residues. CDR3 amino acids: CASRGIEGAFF. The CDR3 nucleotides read TGTGCCAGCAGGGGGATTGAGGGTGCTTTCTTT.

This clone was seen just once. In nucleotides, the CDR3 is TGTGCCAGCGGGGGCCTCACTGAAGCTTTCTTT. Its protein product is CASGGLTEAFF. J is TRBJ1-1 and V is TRBV2, with D tentatively TRBD1 (6 bases). Germline loops: CDR1 SNHLY, CDR2 FYNNEI. The CDR3 runs to 11 residues. Trimming shortened V by 8 bases and J by 4 bases, and 8 bases separated the two germline ends.

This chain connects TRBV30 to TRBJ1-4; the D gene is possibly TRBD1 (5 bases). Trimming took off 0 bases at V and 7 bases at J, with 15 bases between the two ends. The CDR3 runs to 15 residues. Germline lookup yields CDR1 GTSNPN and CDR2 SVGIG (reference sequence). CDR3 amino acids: CAWSVRRGAGEKLFF. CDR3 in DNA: TGTGCCTGGAGTGTACGGCGTGGGGCTGGTGAAAAACTGTTTTTT.

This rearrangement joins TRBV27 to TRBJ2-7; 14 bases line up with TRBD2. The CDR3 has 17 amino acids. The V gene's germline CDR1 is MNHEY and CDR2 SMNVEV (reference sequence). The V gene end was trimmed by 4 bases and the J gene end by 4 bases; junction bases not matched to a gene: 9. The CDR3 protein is CASSSTLGLAGGYEQYF. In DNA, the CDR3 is TGTGCCAGCAGTTCAACCCTCGGACTAGCGGGAGGTTACGAGCAGTACTTC.

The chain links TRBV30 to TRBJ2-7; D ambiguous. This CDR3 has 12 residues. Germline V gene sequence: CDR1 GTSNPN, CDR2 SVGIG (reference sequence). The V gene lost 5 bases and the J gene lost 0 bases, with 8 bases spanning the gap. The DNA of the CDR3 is TGTGCCTGGGACCGGAGCTCCTACGAGCAGTACTTC. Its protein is CAWDRSSYEQYF.

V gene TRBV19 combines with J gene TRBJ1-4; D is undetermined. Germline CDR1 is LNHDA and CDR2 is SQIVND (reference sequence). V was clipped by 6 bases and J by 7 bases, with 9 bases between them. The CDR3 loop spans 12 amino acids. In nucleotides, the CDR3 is TGTGCCAGTAGCCCCGCAGGTGAAAAACTGTTTTTT. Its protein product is CASSPAGEKLFF.

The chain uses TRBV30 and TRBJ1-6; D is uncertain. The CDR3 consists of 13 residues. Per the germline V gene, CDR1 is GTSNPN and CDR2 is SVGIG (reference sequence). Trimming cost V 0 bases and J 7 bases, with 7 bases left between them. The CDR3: CAWSVWENSPLHF. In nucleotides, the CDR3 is TGTGCCTGGAGTGTATGGGAGAATTCACCCCTCCACTTT.

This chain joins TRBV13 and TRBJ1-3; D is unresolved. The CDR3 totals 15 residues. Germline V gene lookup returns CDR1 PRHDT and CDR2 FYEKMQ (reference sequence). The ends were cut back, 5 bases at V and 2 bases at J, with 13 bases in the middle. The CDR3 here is CASSPSMAAGNTIYF. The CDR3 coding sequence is TGTGCCAGCAGCCCCTCCATGGCGGCTGGAAACACCATATATTTT.

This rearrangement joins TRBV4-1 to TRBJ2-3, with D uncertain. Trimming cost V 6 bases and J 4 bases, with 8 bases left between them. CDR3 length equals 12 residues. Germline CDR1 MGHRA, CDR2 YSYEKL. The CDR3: CASSSLADTQYF. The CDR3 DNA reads TGCGCCAGCAGTTCCCTCGCAGATACGCAGTATTTT.

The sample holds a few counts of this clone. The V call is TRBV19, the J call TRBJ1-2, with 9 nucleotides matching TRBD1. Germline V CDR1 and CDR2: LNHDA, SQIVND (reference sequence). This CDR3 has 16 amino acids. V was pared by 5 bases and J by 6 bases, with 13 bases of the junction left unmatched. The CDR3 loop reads CASSRTGDPSIDGYTF. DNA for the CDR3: TGTGCCAGTAGTCGGACAGGGGACCCTTCTATAGATGGCTACACCTTC.